One T cell receptor beta chain is described in this entry. What it recognizes is unknown. The entry originates in a study of cytomegalovirus exposure and HLA in healthy donors. Study-wide findings and caveats: TCR clusters originating in the first cohort tended to co-occur in the roughly 120 validation repertoires, according to a later analysis.

The CDR3 consists of 15 residues. Trimming removed 4 bases from V and 7 bases from J; junction bases left unmatched: 4. Per the germline V gene, CDR1 is SGHRS and CDR2 is YFSETQ. Measured with immunoSEQ multiplex PCR; TCRdb has only the in-frame clones, and not every one. The data show some 150,000 clones, 75% to 90% seen once. Sequencing was done on a sample of PBMCs. This TCR came from a young man in good health and CMV-seropositive. V is TRBV5-1 and J is TRBJ2-1; 14 bases align to TRBD2. This chain's CDR3 is CASSPGLAGANEQFF. CDR3 nucleotide sequence: TGCGCCAGCAGCCCGGGACTAGCGGGAGCGAATGAGCAGTTCTTC.